This T cell receptor (beta chain) was sequenced in a study of blood T cell repertoires in COVID-19. Study-wide context: There were acute and convalescent COVID-19 samples, and they came from the United States, Italy and Spain. Nucleic acid was either cDNA or gDNA, and it came from T cells, B-cell-depleted T cells, or PBMCs.

V lost 7 bases and J lost 5, with 23 bases in between. The CDR3 spans 15 residues. Germline V gives CDR1 SQVTM, CDR2 ANQGSEA. The authors' processing: Using reference gene primer amplification, nucleated cell counts were estimated. Assay: immunoSEQ multiplex PCR; the TCRdb copy retains only in-frame clones and omits some. V, J and clone size were drawn from that table, and D and trimming were deduced from the DNA. The sample carries 3,900 or so clones, approximately 89% recorded once. V usage is TRBV29-1 and J usage is TRBJ2-5, with D possibly matching TRBD2 (5 bases). The source of this sequence is a woman aged 65 to 85 with active COVID-19. The sequencing sample was made of peripheral blood. CDR3 DNA sequence: TGCAGCGCTGACGGGATCCGGGGAGTTGTGGAGACCCAGTACTTC. Translating gives CSADGIRGVVETQYF.